This T cell receptor (beta chain) is drawn from a study of shared clonotypes between healthy human individuals. The study's findings and limits: Clonotypes which were not shared had lower generation probabilities than clonotypes that all four donors shared. Estimated clonotype richness was generally higher in naive than memory subsets. Clonotype sharing among donors likely depends on sequencing depth.

Trimming removed 2 bases from V and 3 bases from J; junction bases left unmatched: 7. The germline CDR1 and CDR2 sequences are MNHNS and SASEGT. This CDR3 has 15 amino acids. Details on this clone: The antigen is not known.

CD45RO negativity and positive selection for CCR7 defined naive CD8 cells, a population that excluded terminally differentiated effector memory CD45RA+ cells. The assay was immunoSEQ multiplex PCR, and TCRdb's table has in-frame clones only and misses some. The table shows around 2,000,000 clones, with just under 95% occurring only once. This TCR was sampled from a young man in good health. The genes are TRBV6-1 and TRBJ2-7; 7 bases align to TRBD2. The sequenced material came from naive CD8+ T cells sorted from blood. The CDR3 sequence is CASSEWGGSGYEQYF. The DNA of the CDR3 is TGTGCCAGCAGTGAATGGGGCGGGAGTGGCTACGAGCAGTACTTC.